This TCR beta chain was recorded in a study of T cells in Graves' hyperthyroidism and ophthalmopathy. This clonotype was seen repeatedly, ten times or more. RNA transcripts provided the source from which TCR beta CDR3 regions were amplified. When the TCR CDR3 underwent first-round RT-PCR, the HTBI primer set was used. TCRdb reanalysed the multiplex PCR reads using MiXCR and keeps one entry per CDR3 protein. There are around 500,000 distinct CDR3 sequences in the sample; about 16% occur only once, and about 31% lies in the top ten. Sequenced material: blood. This TCR was sampled from a woman in her twenties or thirties with Graves' ophthalmopathy.

CDR3 nucleotide sequence: TGTGCCAGCAGCCTCTGGGCGGCGGGTGGTGAGCAGTACTTC. This codes for CASSLWAAGGEQYF. J is TRBJ2-7 and V is TRBV28, with D possibly TRBD2 on 5 matching bases. V was trimmed by 6 bases and J by 7 bases, leaving 19 bases between them. Germline values: CDR1 MDHEN, CDR2 SYDVKM. CDR3 length: 14 amino acids.